This entry features one T cell receptor (beta chain) sequence. The antigen remains undetermined. The CDR3 length is 13 residues. Germline V gene data show CDR1 as SGHDN and CDR2 as FVKESK. V dropped 6 bases and J dropped 1 base, with 9 bases sitting between them. The method was immunoSEQ multiplex PCR; TCRdb's version includes in-frame clones alone and lacks a portion of them. The sample lists about 2.4 million clones, more than 85% occurring once. The sample is drawn from a study of shared clonotypes between healthy human individuals. As for the study in general: CD4 naive and memory got three plates each, CD8 naive two, CD8 memory one.

Study-level findings and limits: Owing to a small donor count, the genetic and exposure-history diversity represented was limited. All-four-donor shared clonotypes had higher generation probabilities than non-shared clonotypes did.

V gene TRBV14 combines with J gene TRBJ1-1; the D gene is possibly TRBD1 (6 bases). The sequence was obtained from a man aged 18-30 years in good health. Some clones in this sample may be carry-over from other donors' samples. Sequencing input: naive CD4+ T cells from PBMCs. Specified subset: CD45RA+ positively selected. Here the CDR3 DNA reads TGTGCCAGCAGTCTGGGACAGAACACTGAAGCTTTCTTT. Translated, it gives CASSLGQNTEAFF.